Reported below is one T cell receptor (beta chain). Its antigen is undetermined. The CDR3 runs to 11 residues. V dropped 1 base and J dropped 12 bases, with 9 bases sitting between them. The germline gives CDR1 SGHTA, CDR2 FQGNSA. TCRdb called the 5' RACE reads again in MiXCR, with one record for every CDR3 protein. The data hold 1.5 million to 2 million distinct CDR3 sequences, with 25% to 35% observed a single time. This record belongs to a study of identical twins. General study findings and limits: Twins shared out-of-frame alpha sequences with excess low generation probability. Weaker excess twin sharing was seen among beta out-of-frame sequences.

The chain couples TRBV7-2 to TRBJ1-2; D is uncertain. The sequencing sample was made of cord blood. The TCR was taken from a newborn girl in good health. The CDR3 DNA is TGTGCCAGCAGCTTAGAAGGCTGGAACACCTTC. Its protein product is CASSLEGWNTF.